This T cell receptor beta chain emerged from a study of T cells in localized non-small cell lung cancer. General study results and limits: Across samples, adjacent lung featured a median roughly 62 of the top 100 tumor clones. Heterogeneity within the tumor remains possible, as just one region underwent sequencing. Adjacent uninvolved lung tissue had the highest T cell clonality, exceeding tumor.

Germline CDR1 reads SQVTM; CDR2 reads ANQGSEA. V was clipped by 3 bases and J by 5 bases, with 20 bases between them. The CDR3 has 15 amino acids. TCRdb's copy holds only in-frame clones and misses some; the assay was immunoSEQ multiplex PCR. The sample has fewer than 45,000 clones, 70% to 90% seen once. As regards this clone: Its antigen is unknown.

The sequenced sample was peripheral blood, obtained before any cancer treatment. This receptor was obtained from a woman aged 18 to 49 with stage III lung adenocarcinoma. The V and J genes are TRBV29-1 and TRBJ2-7; D remains unclear. CDR3 sequence reads: CSVELGTAIFNEQYF. DNA of the CDR3: TGCAGCGTTGAGTTAGGTACCGCAATATTTAACGAGCAGTACTTC.